The clone carrying this T cell receptor beta chain was observed a few times. Its antigen is as yet unknown. This CDR3 comprises 15 residues. Per germline, CDR1 SGDLS and CDR2 YYNGEE. Deletions cut 2 bases from V and 5 bases from J, with 14 bases between. TCRdb's copy holds only in-frame clones and misses some; the assay was immunoSEQ multiplex PCR. The sample has millions of clones, approximately 95% seen once. The data belong to a study of shared clonotypes between healthy human individuals. Study-wide results and limits: Non-shared clonotypes were found to have lower generation probabilities than the clonotypes that were shared by all four of the sorted-subset donors.

Those who donated, Caucasian adults without exception, all lived in Nashville, Tennessee. The sample consisted of naive CD4+ T cells sorted from blood. The subset denotes: CD45RA+ positively selected. The chain couples TRBV9 to TRBJ2-1; no clear D. This sequence was found in a man aged 18-30 years in good health. The CDR3 DNA sequence: TGTGCCAGCAGCGTCGGTTTTTCAGGCCACAATGAGCAGTTCTTC. Encoded protein: CASSVGFSGHNEQFF.